The source of this T cell receptor beta chain is a study of cytomegalovirus exposure and HLA in healthy donors. The length of the CDR3 is 19 residues. Germline loops: CDR1 MNHEY, CDR2 SMNVEV (reference sequence). The trim removed 2 bases at V and 1 base at J, leaving 11 bases unmatched. Vbeta (60) and Jbeta (13) primers were used in the PCR. Sequencing used immunoSEQ multiplex PCR; TCRdb keeps in-frame clones, though not all of them. The repertoire holds around 150,000 clones, with about 75% as singletons. Findings and caveats of the study: Information on immune exposure was restricted to one variable (CMV serostatus). Differences between HLA loci emerged in a later analysis of TCR association rates, with DRB1 most and HLA-C fewest.

On this clone itself: No antigen is known for it.

The chain has TRBV27 and TRBJ2-2; 9 nucleotides agree with TRBD2. The sample comprised PBMCs. The TCR was taken from a man aged 18-30 years in good health and CMV-seropositive. The CDR3, as DNA: TGTGCCAGCAGTTTAAAGGGGGCGCGTAGCGGGAGGAACACCGGGGAGCTGTTTTTT. This translates into CASSLKGARSGRNTGELFF.